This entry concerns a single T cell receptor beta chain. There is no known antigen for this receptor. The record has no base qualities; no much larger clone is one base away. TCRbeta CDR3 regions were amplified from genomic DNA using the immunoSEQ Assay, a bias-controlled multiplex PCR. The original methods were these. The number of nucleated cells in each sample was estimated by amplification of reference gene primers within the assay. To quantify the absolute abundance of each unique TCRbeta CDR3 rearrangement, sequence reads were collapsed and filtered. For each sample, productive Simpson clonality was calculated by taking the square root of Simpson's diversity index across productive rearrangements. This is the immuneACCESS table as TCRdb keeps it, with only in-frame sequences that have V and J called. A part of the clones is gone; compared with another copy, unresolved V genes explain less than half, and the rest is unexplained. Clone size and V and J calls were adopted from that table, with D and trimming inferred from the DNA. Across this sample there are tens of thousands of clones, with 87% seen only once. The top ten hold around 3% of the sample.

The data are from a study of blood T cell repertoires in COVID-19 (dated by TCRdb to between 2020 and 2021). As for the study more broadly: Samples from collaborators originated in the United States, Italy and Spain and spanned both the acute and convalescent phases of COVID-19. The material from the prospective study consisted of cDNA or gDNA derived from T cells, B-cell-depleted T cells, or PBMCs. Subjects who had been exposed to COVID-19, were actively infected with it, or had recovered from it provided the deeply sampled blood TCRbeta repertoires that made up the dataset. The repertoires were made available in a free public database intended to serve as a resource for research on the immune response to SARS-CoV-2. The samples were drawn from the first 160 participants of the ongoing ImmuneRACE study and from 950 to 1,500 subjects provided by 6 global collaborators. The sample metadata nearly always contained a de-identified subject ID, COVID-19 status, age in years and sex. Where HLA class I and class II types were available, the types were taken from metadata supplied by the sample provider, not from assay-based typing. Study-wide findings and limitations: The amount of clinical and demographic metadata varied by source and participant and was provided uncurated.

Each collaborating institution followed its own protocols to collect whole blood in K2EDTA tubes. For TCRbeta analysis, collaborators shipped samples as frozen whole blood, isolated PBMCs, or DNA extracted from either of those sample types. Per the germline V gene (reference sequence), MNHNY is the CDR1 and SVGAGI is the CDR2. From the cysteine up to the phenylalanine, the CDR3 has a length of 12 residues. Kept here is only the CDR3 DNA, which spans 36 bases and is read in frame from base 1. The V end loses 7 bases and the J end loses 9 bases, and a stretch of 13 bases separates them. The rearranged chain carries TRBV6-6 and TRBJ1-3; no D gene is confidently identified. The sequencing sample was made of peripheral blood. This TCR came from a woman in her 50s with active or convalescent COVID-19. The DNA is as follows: TGTGCCAGCACCTCCCTTCTAGCCACCATATATTTT. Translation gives CASTSLLATIYF.